This T cell receptor beta chain originates from a study of shared clonotypes between healthy human individuals. Findings and limits, study-wide: Naive subsets generally exceeded memory subsets in estimated richness.

Execution of the assay was at deep level. In the study's own analysis: Filtering of immunoSEQ junctional sequences could not match full-length read filtering. This table comes from immunoSEQ multiplex PCR, and its TCRdb copy is limited to in-frame clones, with some not included. V and J calls plus clone size are reproduced from that table; the DNA served to infer D and trimming. Of approximately 650,000 clones listed, nearly 97% are singletons. CD8 cells classed as naive were CD45RO-negative and positively selected for CCR7, excluding terminally differentiated effector memory CD45RA+ cells. The donor population consisted of healthy HIV-negative adults with no recent acute infections or vaccinations. CDR3 length: 15 residues. V was cut by 4 bases and J by 0 bases, with 9 bases left in between. Germline loops: CDR1 WSHSY, CDR2 SAAADI. About this clone itself: The antigen remains undetermined.

What was sequenced was naive CD8+ T cells sorted from blood. This clonotype originated in a woman in her thirties in good health. The chain carries TRBV10-2 and TRBJ2-2, with D maybe TRBD2 (5 bases). The chain's CDR3 is CASSVRGANTGELFF. The CDR3, as DNA: TGCGCCAGCAGTGTTCGGGGTGCGAACACCGGGGAGCTGTTTTTT.